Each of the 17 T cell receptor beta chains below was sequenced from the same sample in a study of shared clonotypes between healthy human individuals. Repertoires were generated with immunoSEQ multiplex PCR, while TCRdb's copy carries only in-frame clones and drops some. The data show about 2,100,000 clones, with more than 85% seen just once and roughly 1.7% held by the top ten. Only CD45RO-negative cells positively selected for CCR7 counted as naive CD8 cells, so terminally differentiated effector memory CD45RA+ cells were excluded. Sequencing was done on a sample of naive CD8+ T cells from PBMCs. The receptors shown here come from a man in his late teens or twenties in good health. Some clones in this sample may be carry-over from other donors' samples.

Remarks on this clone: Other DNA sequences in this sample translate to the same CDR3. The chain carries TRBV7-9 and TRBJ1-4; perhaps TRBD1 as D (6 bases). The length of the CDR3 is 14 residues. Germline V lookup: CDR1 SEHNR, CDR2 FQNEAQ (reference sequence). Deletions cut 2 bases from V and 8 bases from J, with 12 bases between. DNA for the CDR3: TGTGCCAGCAGCTTAACGGGGGGGCAGGAAAAACTGTTTTTT. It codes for CASSLTGGQEKLFF.

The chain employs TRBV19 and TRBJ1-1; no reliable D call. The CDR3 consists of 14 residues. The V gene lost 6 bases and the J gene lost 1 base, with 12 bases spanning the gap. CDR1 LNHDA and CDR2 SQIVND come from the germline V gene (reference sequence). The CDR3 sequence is CASSLMGWNTEAFF. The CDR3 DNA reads TGTGCCAGTAGCCTAATGGGATGGAACACTGAAGCTTTCTTT.

Written as DNA, the CDR3 is TGTGCCAGCAGCTTTGACAGTTCCGAGCAGTACTTC. This translates into CASSFDSSEQYF. The chain couples TRBV5-4 to TRBJ2-7; maybe TRBD1 (5 bases). The V gene lost 2 bases and the J gene lost 6 bases, with 9 bases spanning the gap. The CDR3 extends over 12 amino acids. Germline CDR1 reads SGHNT; CDR2 reads YYREEE (reference sequence).

The CDR3 DNA sequence: TGTGCCAGCAGCCAGGGGCCGGTAGGGGGGTGGGAGCAGTACTTC. Protein: CASSQGPVGGWEQYF. The chain combines TRBV4-2 with TRBJ2-7; D may correspond to TRBD1 or TRBD2 (6 bases each). V was clipped by 3 bases and J by 7 bases, with 19 bases between them. This CDR3 spans 15 amino acids. The germline CDR1 and CDR2 sequences are LGHNA and YNFKEQ.

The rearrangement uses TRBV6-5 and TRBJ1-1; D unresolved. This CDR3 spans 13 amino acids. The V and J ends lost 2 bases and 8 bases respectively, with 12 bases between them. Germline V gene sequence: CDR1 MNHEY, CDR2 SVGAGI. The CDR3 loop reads CASSYGITEEAFF. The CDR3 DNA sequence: TGTGCCAGCAGTTACGGGATTACCGAGGAAGCTTTCTTT.

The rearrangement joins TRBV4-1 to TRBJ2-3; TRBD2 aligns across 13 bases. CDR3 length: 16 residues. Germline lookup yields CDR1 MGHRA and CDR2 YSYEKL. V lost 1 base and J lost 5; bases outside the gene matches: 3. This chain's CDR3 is CASSQGLAGGLDTQYF. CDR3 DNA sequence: TGCGCCAGCAGCCAAGGACTAGCGGGGGGCCTAGATACGCAGTATTTT.

The CDR3 here is CARSLVGDRATDTQYF. As DNA, the CDR3 is TGTGCCAGAAGCTTGGTCGGGGACAGGGCTACAGATACGCAGTATTTT. J is TRBJ2-3 and V is TRBV5-3; 9 bases agree with TRBD1. TRBV5-3 is assigned to the ORF class and has an uncertain function. The junction had 5 bases not matched to a gene; V was cut back by 0 bases and J by 3 bases. The CDR3 is 16 amino acids.

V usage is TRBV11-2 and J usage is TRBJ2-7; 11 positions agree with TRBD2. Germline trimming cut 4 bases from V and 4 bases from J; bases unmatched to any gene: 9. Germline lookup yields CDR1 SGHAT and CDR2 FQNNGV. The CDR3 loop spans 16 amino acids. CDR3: CASSSRAGTSGYEQYF. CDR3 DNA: TGTGCCAGCAGCTCTCGCGCCGGGACTAGCGGATACGAGCAGTACTTC. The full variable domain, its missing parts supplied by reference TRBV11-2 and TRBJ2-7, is EAGVAQSPRYKIIEKRQSVAFWCNPISGHATLYWYQQILGQGPKLLIQFQNNGVVDDSQLPKDRFSAERLKGVDSTLKIQPAKLEDSAVYLCASSSRAGTSGYEQYFGPGTRLTVT.

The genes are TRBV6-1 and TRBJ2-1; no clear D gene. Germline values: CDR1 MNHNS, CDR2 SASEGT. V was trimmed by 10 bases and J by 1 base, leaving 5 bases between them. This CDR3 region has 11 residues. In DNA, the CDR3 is TGTGCCACCCATTCCTACAATGAGCAGTTCTTC. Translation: CATHSYNEQFF.

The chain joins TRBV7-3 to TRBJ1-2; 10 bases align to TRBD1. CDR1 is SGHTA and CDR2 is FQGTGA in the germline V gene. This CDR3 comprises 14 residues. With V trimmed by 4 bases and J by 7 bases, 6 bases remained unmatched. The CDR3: CASSSRQGALGYTF. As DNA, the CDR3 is TGTGCCAGCAGCTCGAGACAGGGGGCGCTTGGCTACACCTTC.

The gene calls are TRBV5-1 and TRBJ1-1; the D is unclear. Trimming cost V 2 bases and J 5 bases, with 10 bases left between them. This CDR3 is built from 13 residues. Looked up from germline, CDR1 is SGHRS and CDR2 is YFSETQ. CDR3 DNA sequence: TGCGCCAGCAGCTTCGGCGTGGGTACTGAAGCTTTCTTT. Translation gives CASSFGVGTEAFF.

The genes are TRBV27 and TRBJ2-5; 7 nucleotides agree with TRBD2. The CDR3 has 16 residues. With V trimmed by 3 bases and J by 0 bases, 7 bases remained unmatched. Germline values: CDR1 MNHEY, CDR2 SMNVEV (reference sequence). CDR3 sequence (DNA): TGTGCCAGCAGTTTTAAGACTAGCATAAACCAAGAGACCCAGTACTTC. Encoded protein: CASSFKTSINQETQYF.

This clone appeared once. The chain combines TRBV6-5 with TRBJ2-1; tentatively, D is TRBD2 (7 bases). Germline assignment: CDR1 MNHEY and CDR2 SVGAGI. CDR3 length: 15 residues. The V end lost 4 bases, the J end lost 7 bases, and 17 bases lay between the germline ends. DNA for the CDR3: TGTGCCAGCAGTTCCTGGGGGGAGGGGGGAAATGAGCAGTTCTTC. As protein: CASSSWGEGGNEQFF.

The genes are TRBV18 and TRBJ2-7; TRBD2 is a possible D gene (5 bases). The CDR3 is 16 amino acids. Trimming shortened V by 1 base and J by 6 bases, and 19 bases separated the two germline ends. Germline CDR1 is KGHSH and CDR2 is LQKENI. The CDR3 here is CASSPRERAGSGEQYF. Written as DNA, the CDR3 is TGTGCCAGCTCACCACGGGAACGGGCGGGTTCCGGCGAGCAGTACTTC.

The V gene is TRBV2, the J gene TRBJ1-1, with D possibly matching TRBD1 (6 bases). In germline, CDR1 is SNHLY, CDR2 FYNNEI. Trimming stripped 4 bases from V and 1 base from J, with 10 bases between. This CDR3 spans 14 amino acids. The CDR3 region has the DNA TGTGCCAGCAGTGCCCCGGACAGGAACACTGAAGCTTTCTTT. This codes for CASSAPDRNTEAFF.

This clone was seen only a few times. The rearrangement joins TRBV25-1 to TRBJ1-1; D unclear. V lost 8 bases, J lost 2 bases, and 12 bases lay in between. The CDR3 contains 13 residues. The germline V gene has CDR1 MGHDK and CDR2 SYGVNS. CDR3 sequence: CASLSSGNTEAFF. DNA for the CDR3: TGTGCCAGCCTAAGTTCAGGCAACACTGAAGCTTTCTTT.

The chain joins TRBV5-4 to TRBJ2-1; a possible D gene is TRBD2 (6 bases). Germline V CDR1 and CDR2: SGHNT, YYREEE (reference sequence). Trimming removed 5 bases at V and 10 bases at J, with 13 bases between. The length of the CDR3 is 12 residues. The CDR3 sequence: CASRDQAGEQFF. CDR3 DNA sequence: TGTGCCAGCAGAGACCAAGCGGGCGAGCAGTTCTTC.